The 2 T cell receptor beta chains given below trace back to one sample, sequenced in a study of neoadjuvant anti-PD-1 for oral cavity cancer (dated by TCRdb to the early 2020s). The sample's time point, from its label and the paper: before neoadjuvant nivolumab. The receptor library was made with the immunoSEQ multiplex PCR assay. Imported from immuneACCESS, the table was reduced by TCRdb to in-frame sequences with V and J called. These copies leave out some clones; in studies compared against another copy, an unresolved V gene accounts for under half, and the cause of the remainder is not known. Within this sample are approximately 13,000 clones, with less than 70% of them counted one time only. Roughly 2.1% of the sample comes from the top ten. Sequenced material: PBMCs, taken before nivolumab (anti-PD-1) treatment. Receptors were obtained from a person aged 40-85 years with oral cavity squamous cell carcinoma.

The chain has TRBV7-6 and TRBJ1-2, with 11 bases lining up with TRBD1. The length of the CDR3 is 12 residues. Germline CDR1 and CDR2: SGHVS and FNYEAQ. The V segment lost 8 bases and the J segment 4 bases; nucleotides outside the gene matches: 0. CDR3 in DNA: TGTGCCAGCGGGACAGGGGGCTATGGCTACACCTTC. Amino acid sequence: CASGTGGYGYTF. Full variable domain (outside the CDR3, taken from reference TRBV7-6 and TRBJ1-2): GAGVSQSPRYKVTKRGQDVALRCDPISGHVSLYWYRQALGQGPEFLTYFNYEAQQDKSGLPNDRFSAERPEGSISTLTIQRTEQRDSAMYRCASGTGGYGYTFGSGTRLTVV.

This clone was seen a single time. J is TRBJ2-3 and V is TRBV6-1; 10 nucleotides agree with TRBD2. The V gene's germline CDR1 is MNHNS and CDR2 SASEGT. The length of the CDR3 is 15 residues. V lost 6 bases, J lost 0 bases, and 3 bases stayed unmatched. The CDR3 reads CASSGTSVSTDTQYF. The CDR3 DNA reads TGTGCCAGCAGCGGGACTAGCGTGAGCACAGATACGCAGTATTTT.